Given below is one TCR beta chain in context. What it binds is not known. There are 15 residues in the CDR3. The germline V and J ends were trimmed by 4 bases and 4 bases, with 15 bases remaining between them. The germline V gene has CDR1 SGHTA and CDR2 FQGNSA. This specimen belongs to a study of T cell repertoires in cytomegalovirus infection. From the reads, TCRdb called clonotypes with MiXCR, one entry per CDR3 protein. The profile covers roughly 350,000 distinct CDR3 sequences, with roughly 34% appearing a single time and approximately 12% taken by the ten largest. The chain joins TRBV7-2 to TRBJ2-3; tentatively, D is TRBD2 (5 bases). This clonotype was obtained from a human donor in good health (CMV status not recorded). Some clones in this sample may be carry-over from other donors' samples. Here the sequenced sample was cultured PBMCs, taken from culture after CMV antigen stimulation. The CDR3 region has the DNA TGTGCCAGCAGCTCTGGAGGCGGCAGGCCAGATACGCAGTATTTT. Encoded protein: CASSSGGGRPDTQYF.